This is a list of T cell receptor beta chains from one sample in a study of glioma-infiltrating T cells. In TCRdb, the multiplex PCR reads were re-called with MiXCR into one record per CDR3 protein. The sample carries over 70,000 distinct CDR3 sequences, approximately 22% recorded once. Source material: glioma tissue, nonneoplastic brain tissue, or PBMCs (not recorded which). The receptors were gathered from a human donor with low-grade glioma or glioblastoma, undergoing nonglioma brain surgery, or in good health (not recorded which). The conserved cysteine and the conserved F or W are not part of the CDR3 here. The order of the fields is D gene, V gene, J gene, CDR3 protein. D genes are given only for firm matches.

d_gene: -
v_gene: TRBV7-9
j_gene: TRBJ1-1
CDR3aa: ASSQNWGAEAF

d_gene: TRBD2
v_gene: TRBV27
j_gene: TRBJ2-1
CDR3aa: ASSLAAGVSSYNEQF

d_gene: -
v_gene: TRBV5-4
j_gene: TRBJ1-1
CDR3aa: ASSLPGTMNTEAF

d_gene: TRBD1
v_gene: TRBV20-1
j_gene: TRBJ1-5
CDR3aa: SATPGQGGQPQH

d_gene: TRBD1
v_gene: TRBV11-2
j_gene: TRBJ2-5
CDR3aa: ASSFLGTDKETQY

d_gene: TRBD1
v_gene: TRBV20-1
j_gene: TRBJ1-1
CDR3aa: SAYDRGTEAF

d_gene: TRBD2
v_gene: TRBV12-3/TRBV12-4
j_gene: TRBJ2-3
CDR3aa: ASSLLLAGGDTQY

d_gene: -
v_gene: TRBV18
j_gene: TRBJ2-7
CDR3aa: ASSPWNTRPTLEQY

d_gene: -
v_gene: TRBV5-1
j_gene: TRBJ2-2
CDR3aa: ASSWGLGSSGTGELF

d_gene: TRBD1
v_gene: TRBV2
j_gene: TRBJ1-1
CDR3aa: ASMQGQVGTEAF

d_gene: -
v_gene: TRBV7-2
j_gene: TRBJ1-2
CDR3aa: ASSLDRVGGYT

d_gene: -
v_gene: TRBV18
j_gene: TRBJ2-3
CDR3aa: ASSLVREQASTDTQY

d_gene: -
v_gene: TRBV27
j_gene: TRBJ2-7
CDR3aa: ASSPPGDQQY

d_gene: -
v_gene: TRBV14
j_gene: TRBJ2-7
CDR3aa: ASSQRAGLSYEQY

d_gene: TRBD1
v_gene: TRBV4-2
j_gene: TRBJ1-4
CDR3aa: ASSQEGTGRREKLF

d_gene: TRBD2
v_gene: TRBV4-2
j_gene: TRBJ2-1
CDR3aa: ASSVRTSGAYNEQF

d_gene: -
v_gene: TRBV4-2
j_gene: TRBJ2-1
CDR3aa: ASSQADANNEQF

d_gene: -
v_gene: TRBV5-1
j_gene: TRBJ1-3
CDR3aa: ASSRSVGSGNTIY

d_gene: -
v_gene: TRBV7-2
j_gene: TRBJ2-3
CDR3aa: ASSSRAVSTDTQY

d_gene: -
v_gene: TRBV12-3/TRBV12-4
j_gene: TRBJ2-5
CDR3aa: ASSQDSLKETQY

d_gene: -
v_gene: TRBV2
j_gene: TRBJ1-1
CDR3aa: ASSEVLPVTNTEAF

d_gene: TRBD1
v_gene: TRBV20-1
j_gene: TRBJ2-1
CDR3aa: SAREGQGLWDEQF

d_gene: -
v_gene: TRBV2
j_gene: TRBJ2-1
CDR3aa: ASSEGYNEQF

d_gene: -
v_gene: TRBV7-2
j_gene: TRBJ2-7
CDR3aa: ASSPAGPSLNGQY

d_gene: -
v_gene: TRBV2
j_gene: TRBJ1-5
CDR3aa: ASSQLGHSNQPQH

d_gene: -
v_gene: TRBV15
j_gene: TRBJ2-1
CDR3aa: ATSRSRGYGYEQF

d_gene: TRBD1
v_gene: TRBV28
j_gene: TRBJ2-7
CDR3aa: ASGVSGQGSYEQY

d_gene: -
v_gene: TRBV6-1
j_gene: TRBJ2-3
CDR3aa: ASRDGTVSTDTQY

d_gene: -
v_gene: TRBV7-9
j_gene: TRBJ2-3
CDR3aa: ASSPQGFADTQY

d_gene: TRBD2
v_gene: TRBV7-9
j_gene: TRBJ2-6
CDR3aa: ASSLLSGRSGANVLT

d_gene: -
v_gene: TRBV6-6
j_gene: TRBJ2-1
CDR3aa: ASSYTSSYNEQF

d_gene: TRBD1
v_gene: TRBV3-1
j_gene: TRBJ1-1
CDR3aa: ASSARDRGNMNTEAF

d_gene: -
v_gene: TRBV6-1
j_gene: TRBJ2-5
CDR3aa: ASSYFQGMRVETQY

d_gene: -
v_gene: TRBV5-1
j_gene: TRBJ2-7
CDR3aa: ASSLVAANYEQY

d_gene: -
v_gene: TRBV15
j_gene: TRBJ1-1
CDR3aa: ATSSRTVAFRRVTEAF

d_gene: TRBD1
v_gene: TRBV20-1
j_gene: TRBJ2-1
CDR3aa: SVQQGAEYNEQF

d_gene: -
v_gene: TRBV7-9
j_gene: TRBJ1-5
CDR3aa: ASSSLVNQPQH

d_gene: -
v_gene: TRBV12-5
j_gene: TRBJ1-1
CDR3aa: ASGKIREENTEAF

d_gene: -
v_gene: TRBV20-1
j_gene: TRBJ1-2
CDR3aa: SASWADNYGYT

d_gene: -
v_gene: TRBV7-9
j_gene: TRBJ1-6
CDR3aa: ASSLEIPRGDNSPLH

d_gene: -
v_gene: TRBV3-1
j_gene: TRBJ2-1
CDR3aa: ASSQSRWEQF

d_gene: -
v_gene: TRBV5-4
j_gene: TRBJ1-5
CDR3aa: ASSVGGAIGNQPQH

d_gene: TRBD1
v_gene: TRBV6-1
j_gene: TRBJ1-1
CDR3aa: ASSDAGGFTEAF

d_gene: TRBD2
v_gene: TRBV20-1
j_gene: TRBJ2-3
CDR3aa: SARRTSGEVDTQY

d_gene: TRBD2
v_gene: TRBV15
j_gene: TRBJ2-7
CDR3aa: ATSRTRGAYEQY

d_gene: TRBD1
v_gene: TRBV14
j_gene: TRBJ1-1
CDR3aa: ASSQGTGNTEAF

d_gene: -
v_gene: TRBV7-9
j_gene: TRBJ2-7
CDR3aa: ASSLEVRYEQY

d_gene: -
v_gene: TRBV13
j_gene: TRBJ1-1
CDR3aa: ASSVRTQMGPEAF

d_gene: -
v_gene: TRBV27
j_gene: TRBJ1-6
CDR3aa: ASSTNNSPLH

d_gene: -
v_gene: TRBV15
j_gene: TRBJ2-5
CDR3aa: ATSRDRGEETQY

d_gene: -
v_gene: TRBV20-1
j_gene: TRBJ2-7
CDR3aa: SAARGGVEQY

d_gene: TRBD2
v_gene: TRBV6-1
j_gene: TRBJ2-4
CDR3aa: ASRDGTGGRNIQY

d_gene: TRBD1
v_gene: TRBV7-6
j_gene: TRBJ1-2
CDR3aa: ASSPYSGQGFGYT